This passage covers 16 T cell receptor beta chains from one sample sequenced in a study of T cells after posttransplantation cyclophosphamide (dated by TCRdb to about 2016). The library relied on the immunoSEQ multiplex PCR assay. TCRdb re-hosts the immuneACCESS table, in-frame sequences only. Its copies lack some clones; in the studies checked, an unresolved V gene accounts for under half of them, and the cause for the rest is not known. The sample table holds around 66,000 clones, of which 93% were seen once. The ten largest clones add up to about 3.2% of the sample. Sample: PBMCs. These receptor sequences come from a woman aged 30 to 39 in good health and a related stem cell transplant donor.

The chain carries TRBV5-4 and TRBJ2-3; 11 bases map to TRBD2. Germline lookup yields CDR1 SGHNT and CDR2 YYREEE (reference sequence). V trimming: 1 base; J trimming: 2 bases; junction bases outside the gene matches: 3. The CDR3 has 16 amino acids. CDR3 region: CASSLLAGGLTDTQYF. CDR3 DNA sequence: TGTGCCAGCAGCTTGCTAGCGGGGGGACTCACAGATACGCAGTATTTT.

The chain is built from TRBV18 and TRBJ2-3, with 12 nucleotides matching TRBD2. Per the germline V gene, CDR1 is KGHSH and CDR2 is LQKENI. The CDR3 extends over 16 amino acids. V shed 5 bases and J 3 bases; nucleotides not matched to a gene: 6. CDR3 bases: TGTGCCAGCTCAGCGTCTAGCGGGGGGGCAACAGATACGCAGTATTTT. Amino acids: CASSASSGGATDTQYF.

The J gene is TRBJ1-2, the V gene TRBV20-1; D gene unclear. The CDR3 covers 11 residues. In germline, CDR1 is DFQATT, CDR2 SNEGSKA (reference sequence). The germline V and J ends were trimmed by 2 bases and 8 bases, with 9 bases remaining between them. This CDR3 reads CSARMGSGYTF. CDR3 in DNA: TGCAGTGCTAGAATGGGTAGCGGCTACACCTTC.

As regards this clone: Other DNA sequences in this specimen translate into the identical CDR3. The CDR3 here is CASGQGGQPQHF. The CDR3 coding sequence is TGTGCCAGCGGACAGGGAGGACAGCCCCAGCATTTT. The chain uses TRBV2 and TRBJ1-5; 8 bases are a match to TRBD1. Per the germline V gene, CDR1 is SNHLY and CDR2 is FYNNEI. The CDR3 runs 12 residues. J was trimmed by 7 bases and V by 8 bases; bases with no gene match: 4.

V is TRBV10-3 and J is TRBJ2-6; TRBD1 matches at 7 bases. V dropped 9 bases and J dropped 2; count of bases not matched to a gene: 7. CDR3 length: 15 residues. Germline V lookup: CDR1 ENHRY, CDR2 SYGVKD. CDR3 DNA: TGTGCCATTAAAGGACAGGTTGCTGGGGCCAACGTCCTGACTTTC. This gives the protein CAIKGQVAGANVLTF.

The CDR3 region is CASTDRAGQETQYF. CDR3 nucleotide sequence: TGTGCCAGCACCGACAGGGCCGGGCAAGAGACCCAGTACTTC. The chain carries TRBV7-2 and TRBJ2-5; 7 nucleotides match TRBD1. The length of the CDR3 is 14 residues. Looked up from germline, CDR1 is SGHTA and CDR2 is FQGNSA. The trim removed 7 bases at V and 2 bases at J, leaving 7 bases unmatched.

This sequence joins TRBV30 and TRBJ1-1; D remains unclear. V lost 3 bases, J lost 8 bases, and 16 bases lay in between. CDR3 size: 13 residues. Germline loops: CDR1 GTSNPN, CDR2 SVGIG (reference sequence). The CDR3 here is CAWSVSLGFEAFF. The CDR3 nucleotides are TGTGCCTGGAGCGTTTCCCTAGGATTCGAAGCTTTCTTT.

The chain links TRBV28 to TRBJ2-7; D is perhaps TRBD1 or TRBD2 (7 bases each). The CDR3 runs 16 residues. From germline, CDR1 is MDHEN and CDR2 SYDVKM. Deletions cut 7 bases from V and 2 bases from J, with 21 bases between. The CDR3: CASIVRGGTATYEQYF. DNA for the CDR3: TGTGCCAGCATCGTAAGGGGAGGGACAGCTACCTACGAGCAGTACTTC.

The chain couples TRBV5-1 to TRBJ2-1; TRBD2 aligns across 9 bases. The CDR3 contains 14 residues. CDR1 and CDR2 (germline): SGHRS, YFSETQ. V was clipped by 2 bases and J by 8 bases; unmatched bases: 5. In DNA, the CDR3 is TGCGCCAGCAGCTTAGTAGCGGGGGCTTATGAGCAGTTCTTC. It translates to CASSLVAGAYEQFF.

There are a few counts of this clone. The chain uses TRBV5-4 and TRBJ1-3; a weak D match, TRBD1 (5 bases). Germline lookup yields CDR1 SGHNT and CDR2 YYREEE (reference sequence). The V and J ends lost 3 bases and 1 base respectively, with 11 bases between them. The CDR3 sequence is 15 residues long. This chain's CDR3 is CASSSEGISGNTIYF. The CDR3 DNA reads TGTGCCAGCAGCTCGGAGGGGATTTCTGGAAACACCATATATTTT.

Turning to this clone: The sample holds other DNA sequences that translate to the same CDR3. The genes are TRBV20-1 and TRBJ1-2; unclear D gene. Germline assignment: CDR1 DFQATT and CDR2 SNEGSKA (reference sequence). The CDR3 runs to 11 residues. The germline V and J ends were trimmed by 1 base and 4 bases, with 4 bases remaining between them. CDR3: CSARGGYGYTF. The CDR3 region has the DNA TGCAGTGCTAGAGGGGGCTATGGCTACACCTTC.

V usage is TRBV5-1 and J usage is TRBJ1-3; D uncertain. The V and J ends lost 5 bases and 0 bases respectively, with 15 bases between them. Germline V CDR1 and CDR2: SGHRS, YFSETQ. This CDR3 contains 16 residues. This CDR3 is CASSLAFSISGNTIYF. The CDR3, as DNA: TGCGCCAGCAGTTTAGCTTTTTCCATCTCTGGAAACACCATATATTTT.

The chain uses TRBV11-3 and TRBJ2-1, with D tentatively TRBD1 (6 bases). The CDR3 has 15 amino acids. V lost 5 bases to trimming and J lost 9 bases, with 20 bases between them. Germline V gene sequence: CDR1 SGHNT, CDR2 YENEEA. The DNA of the CDR3 is TGTGCCAGCAGCCCCCGCGAGGGGGTCCAGGGTGAGCAGTTCTTC. This gives the protein CASSPREGVQGEQFF.

The chain couples TRBV7-2 to TRBJ1-1; 8 bases align to TRBD1. CDR3 length: 15 residues. V was pared by 5 bases and J by 1 base, with 6 bases of the junction left unmatched. Germline loops: CDR1 SGHTA, CDR2 FQGNSA. The CDR3: CASSPWTGKNTEAFF. CDR3 DNA: TGTGCCAGCAGCCCATGGACAGGGAAGAACACTGAAGCTTTCTTT.

The V gene is TRBV11-2, the J gene TRBJ2-5, with 9 nucleotides matching TRBD1. Per the germline V gene, CDR1 is SGHAT and CDR2 is FQNNGV. The CDR3 extends over 13 amino acids. The J segment lost 6 bases and the V segment lost 5 bases, leaving 4 bases of the junction unmatched. CDR3 DNA sequence: TGTGCCAGCAGCCCCGGACAGGGGAAGACCCAGTACTTC. Amino acids: CASSPGQGKTQYF.

This rearrangement joins TRBV2 to TRBJ1-1; D remains unclear. The V end lost 4 bases, the J end lost 1 base, and 10 bases lay between the germline ends. This CDR3 is built from 14 residues. CDR1 and CDR2 from the germline V gene are SNHLY and FYNNEI. Here the CDR3 DNA reads TGTGCCAGCAGTGGGGGTCGGGGGAACACTGAAGCTTTCTTT. Amino acid sequence: CASSGGRGNTEAFF.